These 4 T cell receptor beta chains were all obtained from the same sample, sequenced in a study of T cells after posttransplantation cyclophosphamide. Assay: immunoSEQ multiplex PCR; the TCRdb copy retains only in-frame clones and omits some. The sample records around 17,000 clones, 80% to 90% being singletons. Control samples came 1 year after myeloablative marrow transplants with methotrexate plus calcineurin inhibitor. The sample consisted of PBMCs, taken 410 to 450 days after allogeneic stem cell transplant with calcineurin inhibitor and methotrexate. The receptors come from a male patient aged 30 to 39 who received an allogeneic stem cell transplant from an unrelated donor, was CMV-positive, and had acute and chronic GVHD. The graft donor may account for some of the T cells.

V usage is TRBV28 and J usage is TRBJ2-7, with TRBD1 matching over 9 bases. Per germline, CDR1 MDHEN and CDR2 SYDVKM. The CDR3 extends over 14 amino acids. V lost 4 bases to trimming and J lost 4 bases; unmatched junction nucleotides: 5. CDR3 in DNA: TGTGCCAGCAGTTCGACAGGGGGGCGGTACGAGCAGTACTTC. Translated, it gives CASSSTGGRYEQYF.

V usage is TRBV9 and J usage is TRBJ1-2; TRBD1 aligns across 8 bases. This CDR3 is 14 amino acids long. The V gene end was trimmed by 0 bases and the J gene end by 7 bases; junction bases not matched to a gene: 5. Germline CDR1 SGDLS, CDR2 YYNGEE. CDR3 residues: CASSVDQGARGYTF. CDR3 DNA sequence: TGTGCCAGCAGCGTAGACCAGGGGGCTCGTGGCTACACCTTC.

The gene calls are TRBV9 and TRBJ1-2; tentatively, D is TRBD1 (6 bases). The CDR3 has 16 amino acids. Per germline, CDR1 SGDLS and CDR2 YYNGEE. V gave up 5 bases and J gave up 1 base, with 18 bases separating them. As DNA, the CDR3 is TGTGCCAGCAGTCGGGGTGGACAGACCCTTAACTATGGCTACACCTTC. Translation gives CASSRGGQTLNYGYTF.

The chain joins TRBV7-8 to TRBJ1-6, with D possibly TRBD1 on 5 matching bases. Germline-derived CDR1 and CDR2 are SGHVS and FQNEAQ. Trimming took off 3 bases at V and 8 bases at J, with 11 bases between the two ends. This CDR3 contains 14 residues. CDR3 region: CASSFSPGDSPLHF. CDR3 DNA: TGTGCCAGCAGCTTTAGTCCGGGGGATTCACCCCTCCACTTT.